The next 10 T cell receptor beta chains were all read from a single sample in a study of blood T cells in healthy people across ages (dated by TCRdb to about 2015). Library preparation employed 5' RACE. Sequenced using an Illumina HiSeq 2500. A second PCR of about 7 to 12 cycles was run with a J-beta primer mix and a sample-barcoded 5' primer. TCRdb reanalyzed the raw reads on its own, using fastp at Q25 for trimming and MiXCR for clone calling, and kept in-frame beta chains. Under each unique CDR3 protein, matching rows form one entry showing the most common genes and DNA. For this sample there are more than 1,000,000 distinct CDR3 sequences; roughly 24% appear just once. About 0.72% of the sample goes to the ten largest clones. These data were also reused for a study on T cells of mothers and their children.

Specimen: blood. The receptors derive from a girl aged 2-15 years in good health.

The J gene is TRBJ2-2, the V gene TRBV29-1, with D possibly TRBD2 on 6 matching bases. The CDR3 has 13 amino acids. The ends were cut back, 7 bases at V and 3 bases at J, with 12 bases in the middle. The germline gives CDR1 SQVTM, CDR2 ANQGSEA. Written as DNA, the CDR3 is TGCAGCGCTCGGGACTCCTACACCGGGGAGCTGTTTTTT. This translates into CSARDSYTGELFF.

The V call is TRBV12-3 or TRBV12-4, the J call TRBJ1-2, with TRBD1 matching over 9 bases. Unmatched junction bases numbered 17, after V lost 5 bases and J lost 1 base. The CDR3 totals 19 residues. The CDR3 coding sequence is TGTGCCAGCAGTACCCACATCCGGGACAGGGTAGAGGATAACTATGGCTACACCTTC. Its protein is CASSTHIRDRVEDNYGYTF.

This chain links TRBV3-1 with TRBJ2-1; possibly TRBD2 for D (5 bases). The DNA matches TRBJ2-7 better at its end, which makes the J call doubtful. CDR3 length: 16 amino acids. Germline V gene lookup returns CDR1 LGHDT and CDR2 YNNKEL (reference sequence). The CDR3 nucleotides are TGTGCCAGCAGCCCGCGGACCCGGGGTCTCCTGAACGAGCAGTACTTC. Its translation is CASSPRTRGLLNEQYF.

The rearrangement joins TRBV29-1 to TRBJ2-5, with TRBD1 matching over 9 bases. J was trimmed by 5 bases and V by 6 bases; bases with no gene match: 10. CDR1 and CDR2 from the germline V gene are SQVTM and ANQGSEA. The CDR3 is 14 residues long. In DNA, the CDR3 is TGCAGCGTGCCCGGGACAGGGACTGGGGAGACCCAGTACTTC. Translated, it gives CSVPGTGTGETQYF. The complete variable domain, with remaining parts taken from reference TRBV29-1 and TRBJ2-5, reads SAVISQKPSRDICQRGTSLTIQCQVDSQVTMMFWYRQQPGQSLTLIATANQGSEATYESGFVIDKFPISRPNLTFSTLTVSNMSPEDSSIYLCSVPGTGTGETQYFGPGTRLLVL.

Here the CDR3 reads CASSEDRAGPDTQYF. As DNA, the CDR3 is TGTGCCAGCAGTGAAGACAGGGCTGGCCCAGATACGCAGTATTTT. The rearrangement links TRBV2 to TRBJ2-3; possibly TRBD1 for D (6 bases). The V and J ends lost 1 base and 4 bases respectively, with 12 bases between them. The CDR3 covers 15 residues. CDR1 and CDR2 (germline): SNHLY, FYNNEI.

This clonotype turned up a few times. The chain links TRBV23-1 to TRBJ2-5; TRBD1 matches at 9 bases. TRBV23-1 is recorded as an ORF, its role being uncertain. Unmatched junction bases numbered 12, after V lost 3 bases and J lost 4 bases. The CDR3 loop spans 17 amino acids. CDR3 sequence: CASSHATPGQGLETQYF. In DNA form, the CDR3 reads TGCGCCAGCAGTCATGCTACACCGGGACAGGGATTAGAGACCCAGTACTTC.

Remarks on this clonotype: No conserved phenylalanine or tryptophan ends this CDR3, so it is likely a read error. This chain links TRBV27 with TRBJ2-5; D gene ambiguous. The CDR3 has 15 amino acids. Germline V gene lookup returns CDR1 MNHEY and CDR2 SMNVEV (reference sequence). Trimming stripped 5 bases from V and 0 bases from J, with 13 bases between. The CDR3 sequence is CASSSLYGYQETQYL. Here the CDR3 DNA reads TGTGCCAGCAGTAGTTTATACGGGTACCAAGAGACCCAGTACCTC.

The chain couples TRBV5-5 to TRBJ1-2, with D possibly TRBD1 on 6 matching bases. The germline V gene encodes CDR1 SGHKS and CDR2 YYEKEE (reference sequence). The V gene lost 2 bases and the J gene lost 7 bases, with 18 bases spanning the gap. This CDR3 is 15 amino acids long. CDR3 loop: CASSFFWPEDSGYTF. CDR3 sequence (DNA): TGTGCCAGCAGCTTTTTTTGGCCGGAGGACAGTGGCTACACCTTC. Using reference TRBV5-5 and TRBJ1-2 for the parts outside the CDR3, the full variable domain is DAGVTQSPTHLIKTRGQQVTLRCSPISGHKSVSWYQQVLGQGPQFIFQYYEKEERGRGNFPDRFSARQFPNYSSELNVNALLLGDSALYLCASSFFWPEDSGYTFGSGTRLTVV.

The sample holds a few counts of this clonotype. The rearrangement links TRBV29-1 to TRBJ2-5; D gene ambiguous. The CDR3 extends over 13 amino acids. Trimming shortened V by 2 bases and J by 5 bases, and 12 bases separated the two germline ends. Germline V CDR1 and CDR2: SQVTM, ANQGSEA. The CDR3 nucleotides read TGCAGCGTTGAACGACCAGTCACGGAGACCCAGTACTTC. This gives the protein CSVERPVTETQYF. The complete variable domain, with remaining parts taken from reference TRBV29-1 and TRBJ2-5, reads SAVISQKPSRDICQRGTSLTIQCQVDSQVTMMFWYRQQPGQSLTLIATANQGSEATYESGFVIDKFPISRPNLTFSTLTVSNMSPEDSSIYLCSVERPVTETQYFGPGTRLLVL.

Points on this clonotype: Compared with germline, one end of the junction differs, possibly owing to a read error. The V gene is TRBV4-1, the J gene TRBJ2-1; D remains unclear. CDR1 MGHRA and CDR2 YSYEKL come from the germline V gene. This CDR3 comprises 14 residues. For the CDR3, the DNA is TGCGCCAGCAGCCAACCGATGCGGAGCAATGAGCGGTTCTTC. Translating it yields CASSQPMRSNERFF.